The 3 T cell receptor beta chains presented below share a single source sample, sequenced in a study of metastatic and nonmetastatic thyroid tumors. Thyroid surgery took place with no prior treatment in any patient. TCRdb re-called the PCR reads through MiXCR. The sample shows approximately 40,000 clones, about an eighth of them seen only once. The sample consisted of blood. These receptor sequences come from a female donor with papillary thyroid cancer or a benign thyroid nodule (not recorded which). Some clones in this sample may be carry-over from other donors' samples.

This clone was seen at least ten times. V and J are TRBV20-1 and TRBJ2-1; 8 bases align to TRBD2. Germline CDR1 reads DFQATT; CDR2 reads SNEGSKA (reference sequence). This CDR3 spans 17 amino acids. V lost 0 bases to trimming and J lost 6 bases; unmatched junction nucleotides: 13. The CDR3 DNA reads as TGCAGTGCTAGAGATACGCGGGGGGTCGGGAGGTTCAATGAGCAGTTCTTC. Translation: CSARDTRGVGRFNEQFF.

The sample holds many counts of this clone. This chain joins TRBV11-3 and TRBJ2-7; unclear D gene. CDR3 size: 15 residues. CDR1 is SGHNT, CDR2 YENEEA, per germline. Trimming removed 5 bases from V and 2 bases from J, with 16 bases in between. The CDR3 DNA is TGTGCCAGCAGCACCTCTGACTTTGGGACCTACGAGCAGTACTTC. Translation gives CASSTSDFGTYEQYF.

In this sample, this clone turned up many times. The chain has TRBV6-1 and TRBJ1-4, with 7 bases that match TRBD1. The CDR3 sequence is 14 residues long. Unmatched junction bases numbered 7, after V lost 5 bases and J lost 7 bases. Looked up from germline, CDR1 is MNHNS and CDR2 is SASEGT. In DNA, the CDR3 is TGTGCCAGCAGTCGACAGGGCGGTTTTGAAAAACTGTTTTTT. Protein: CASSRQGGFEKLFF.